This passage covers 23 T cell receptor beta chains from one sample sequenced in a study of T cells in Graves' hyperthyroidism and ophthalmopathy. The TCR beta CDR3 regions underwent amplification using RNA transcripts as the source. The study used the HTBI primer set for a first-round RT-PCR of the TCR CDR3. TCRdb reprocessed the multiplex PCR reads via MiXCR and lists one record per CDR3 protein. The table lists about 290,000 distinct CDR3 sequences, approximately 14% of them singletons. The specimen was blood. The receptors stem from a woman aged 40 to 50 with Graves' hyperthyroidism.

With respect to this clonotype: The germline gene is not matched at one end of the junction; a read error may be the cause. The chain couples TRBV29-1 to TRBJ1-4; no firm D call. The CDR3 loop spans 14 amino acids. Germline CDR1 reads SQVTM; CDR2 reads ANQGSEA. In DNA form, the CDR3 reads TGCAGCGATGAAATGAGTGCAACTAATGAAAAACTGTTTTTT. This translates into CSDEMSATNEKLFF.

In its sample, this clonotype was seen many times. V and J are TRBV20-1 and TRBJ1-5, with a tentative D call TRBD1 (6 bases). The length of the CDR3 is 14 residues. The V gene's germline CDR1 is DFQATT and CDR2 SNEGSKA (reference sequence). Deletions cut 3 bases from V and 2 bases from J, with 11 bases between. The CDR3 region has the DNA TGCAGTGCTAGTAGGGGGGCGGGCAATCAGCCCCAGCATTTT. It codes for CSASRGAGNQPQHF.

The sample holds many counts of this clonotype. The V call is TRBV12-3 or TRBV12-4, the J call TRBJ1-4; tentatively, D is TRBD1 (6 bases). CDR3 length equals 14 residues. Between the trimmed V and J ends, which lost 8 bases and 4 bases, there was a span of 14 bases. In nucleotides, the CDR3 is TGTGCCAGCTCAGTTGGACAGATTAATGAAAAACTGTTTTTT. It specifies CASSVGQINEKLFF.

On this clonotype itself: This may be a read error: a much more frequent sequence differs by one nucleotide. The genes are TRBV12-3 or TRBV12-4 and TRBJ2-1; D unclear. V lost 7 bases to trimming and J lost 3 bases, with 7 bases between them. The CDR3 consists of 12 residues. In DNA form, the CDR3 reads TGTGCCAGCACTCTCAGCTACAATGAGCAGTTCTTC. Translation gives CASTLSYNEQFF.

CDR3 loop: CATSDFSSGNTIYF. DNA for the CDR3: TGTGCCACCAGTGATTTCTCCTCTGGAAACACCATATATTTT. The chain uses TRBV24-1 and TRBJ1-3; D is uncertain. The CDR3 has 14 amino acids. V was shortened by 1 base and J by 0 bases, with 3 bases between the two germline ends. Germline CDR1 is KGHDR and CDR2 is SFDVKD.

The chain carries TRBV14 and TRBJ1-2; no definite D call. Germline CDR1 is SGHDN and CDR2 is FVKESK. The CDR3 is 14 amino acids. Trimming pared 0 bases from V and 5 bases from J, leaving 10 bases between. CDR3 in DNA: TGTGCCAGCAGCCAAGATTTGACGGGGTATGGCTACACCTTC. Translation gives CASSQDLTGYGYTF.

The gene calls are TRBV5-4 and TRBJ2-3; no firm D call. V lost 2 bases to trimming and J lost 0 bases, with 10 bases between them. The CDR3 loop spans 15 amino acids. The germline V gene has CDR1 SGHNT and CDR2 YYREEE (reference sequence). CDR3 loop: CASSFLERSTDTQYF. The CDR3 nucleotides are TGTGCCAGCAGCTTTTTGGAGAGGAGCACAGATACGCAGTATTTT. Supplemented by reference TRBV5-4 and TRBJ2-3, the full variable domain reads ETGVTQSPTHLIKTRGQQVTLRCSSQSGHNTVSWYQQALGQGPQFIFQYYREEENGRGNFPPRFSGLQFPNYSSELNVNALELDDSALYLCASSFLERSTDTQYFGPGTRLTVL.

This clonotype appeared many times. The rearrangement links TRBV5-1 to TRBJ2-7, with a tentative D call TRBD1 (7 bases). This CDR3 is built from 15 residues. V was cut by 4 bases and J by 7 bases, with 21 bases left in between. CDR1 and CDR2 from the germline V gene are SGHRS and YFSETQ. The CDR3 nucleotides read TGCGCCAGCAGCCCGGGGGACAGTGAAGTTGGTGAGCAGTACTTC. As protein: CASSPGDSEVGEQYF.

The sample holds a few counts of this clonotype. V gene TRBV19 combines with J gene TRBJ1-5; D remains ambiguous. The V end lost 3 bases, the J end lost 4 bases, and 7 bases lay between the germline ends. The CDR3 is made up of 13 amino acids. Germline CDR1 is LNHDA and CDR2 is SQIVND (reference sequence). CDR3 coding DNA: TGTGCCAGTAGTATGACCGAGAATCAGCCCCAGCATTTT. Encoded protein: CASSMTENQPQHF.

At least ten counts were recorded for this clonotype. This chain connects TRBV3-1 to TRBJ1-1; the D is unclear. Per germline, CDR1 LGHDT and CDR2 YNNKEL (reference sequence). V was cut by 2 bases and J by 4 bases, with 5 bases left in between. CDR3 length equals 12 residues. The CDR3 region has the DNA TGTGCCAGCAGCCAACTAAGCACTGAAGCTTTCTTT. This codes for CASSQLSTEAFF.

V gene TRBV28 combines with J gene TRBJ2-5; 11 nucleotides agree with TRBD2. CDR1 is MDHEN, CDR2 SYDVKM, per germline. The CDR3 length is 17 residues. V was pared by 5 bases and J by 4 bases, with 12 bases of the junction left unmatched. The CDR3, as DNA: TGTGCCAGCAGTCAAACGACTAGCGGGGTGGCCAGAGAGACCCAGTACTTC. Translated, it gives CASSQTTSGVARETQYF.

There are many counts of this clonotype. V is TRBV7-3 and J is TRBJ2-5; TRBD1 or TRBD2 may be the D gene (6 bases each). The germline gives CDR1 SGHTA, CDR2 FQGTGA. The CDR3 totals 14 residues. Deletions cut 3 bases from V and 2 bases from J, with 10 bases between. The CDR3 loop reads CASSFGGLQETQYF. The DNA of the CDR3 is TGTGCCAGCAGCTTTGGGGGGCTTCAAGAGACCCAGTACTTC.

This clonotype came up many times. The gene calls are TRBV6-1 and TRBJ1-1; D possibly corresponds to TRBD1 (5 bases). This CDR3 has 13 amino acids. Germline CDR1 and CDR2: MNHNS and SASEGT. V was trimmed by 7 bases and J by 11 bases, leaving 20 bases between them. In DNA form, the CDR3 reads TGTGCCAGCATCTCCTTACAGTGGGGGTCGGCTTTCTTT. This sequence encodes CASISLQWGSAFF.

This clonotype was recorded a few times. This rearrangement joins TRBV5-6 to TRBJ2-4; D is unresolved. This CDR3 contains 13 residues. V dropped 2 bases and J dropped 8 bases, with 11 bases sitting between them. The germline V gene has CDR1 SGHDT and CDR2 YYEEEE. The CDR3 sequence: CASSFGTADIQYF. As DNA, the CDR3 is TGTGCCAGCAGCTTTGGCACGGCGGACATTCAGTACTTC.

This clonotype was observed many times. CDR3 bases: TGTGCCTGGGCCGCCGGGAGGTACGAGCAGTACTTC. It translates to CAWAAGRYEQYF. The gene calls are TRBV30 and TRBJ2-7; 7 bases line up with TRBD2. The CDR3 consists of 12 residues. Losses at the gene ends were 5 bases for V and 4 bases for J; bases not matched to a gene: 5. Germline CDR1 GTSNPN, CDR2 SVGIG (reference sequence).

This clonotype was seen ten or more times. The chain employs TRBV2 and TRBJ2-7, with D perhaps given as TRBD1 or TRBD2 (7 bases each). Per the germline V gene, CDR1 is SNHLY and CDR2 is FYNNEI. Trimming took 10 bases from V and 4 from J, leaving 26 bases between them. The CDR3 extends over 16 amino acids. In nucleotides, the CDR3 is TGTGCCACCCGCCAGAGTTTCATCAGGGGGGGATACGAGCAGTACTTC. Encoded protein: CATRQSFIRGGYEQYF.

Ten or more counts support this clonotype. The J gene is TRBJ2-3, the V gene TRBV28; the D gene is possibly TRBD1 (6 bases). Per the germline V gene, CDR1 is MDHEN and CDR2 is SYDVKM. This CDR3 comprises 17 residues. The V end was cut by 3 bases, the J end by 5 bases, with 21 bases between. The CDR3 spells CASSFPRGIGQQDTQYF. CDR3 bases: TGTGCCAGCAGTTTCCCCCGAGGGATTGGACAGCAAGATACGCAGTATTTT.

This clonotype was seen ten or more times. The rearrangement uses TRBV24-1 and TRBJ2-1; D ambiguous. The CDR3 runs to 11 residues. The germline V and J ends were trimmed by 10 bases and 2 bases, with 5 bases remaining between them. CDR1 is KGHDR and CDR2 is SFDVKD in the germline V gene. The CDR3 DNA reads TGTGCCACTGGAACCTACAATGAGCAGTTCTTC. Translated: CATGTYNEQFF.

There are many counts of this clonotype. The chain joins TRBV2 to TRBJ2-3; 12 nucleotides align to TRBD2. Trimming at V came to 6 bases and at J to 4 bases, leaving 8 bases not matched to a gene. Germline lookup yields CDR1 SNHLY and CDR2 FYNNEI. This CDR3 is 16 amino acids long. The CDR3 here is CASRDGLAGRADTQYF. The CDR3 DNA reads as TGTGCCAGCAGGGATGGACTAGCGGGAAGGGCAGATACGCAGTATTTT.

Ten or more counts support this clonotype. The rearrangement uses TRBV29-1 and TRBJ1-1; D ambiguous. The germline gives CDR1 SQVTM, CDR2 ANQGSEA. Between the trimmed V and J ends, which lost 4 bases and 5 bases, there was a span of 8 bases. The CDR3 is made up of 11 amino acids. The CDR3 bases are TGCAGCGTTGTTCTGGGTACTGAAGCTTTCTTT. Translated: CSVVLGTEAFF.

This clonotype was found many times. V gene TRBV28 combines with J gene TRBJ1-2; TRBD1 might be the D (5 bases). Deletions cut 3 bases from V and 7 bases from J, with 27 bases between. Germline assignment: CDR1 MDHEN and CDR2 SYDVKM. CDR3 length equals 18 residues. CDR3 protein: CASSLTVRDPSVPGGYTF. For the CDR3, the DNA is TGTGCCAGCAGTTTGACAGTTAGGGACCCTTCCGTACCAGGTGGCTACACCTTC.

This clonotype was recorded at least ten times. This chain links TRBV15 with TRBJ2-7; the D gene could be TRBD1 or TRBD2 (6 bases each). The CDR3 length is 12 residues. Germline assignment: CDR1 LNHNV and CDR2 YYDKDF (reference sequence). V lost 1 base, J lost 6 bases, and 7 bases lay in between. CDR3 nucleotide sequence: TGTGCCACCAGCAGAGGGGGGGCCGAGCAGTACTTC. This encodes CATSRGGAEQYF.

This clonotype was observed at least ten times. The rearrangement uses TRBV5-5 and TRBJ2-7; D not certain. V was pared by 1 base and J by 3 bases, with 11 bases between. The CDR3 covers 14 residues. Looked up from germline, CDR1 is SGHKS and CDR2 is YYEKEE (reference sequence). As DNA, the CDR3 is TGTGCCAGCAGCTTGCTTCTAACCAACTACGAGCAGTACTTC. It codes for CASSLLLTNYEQYF.